The 3 T cell receptor beta chains below come from one sample, sequenced in a study of control samples from healthy donors and cancer patients. Sequencing used immunoSEQ multiplex PCR; TCRdb keeps in-frame clones, though not all of them. The data hold about 140,000 clones, with about 90% observed a single time. The material sequenced was blood. These TCRs come from a man aged 18 to 29 in good health.

Comments on this clone: Other DNA sequences in this sample translate to the same CDR3. The chain carries TRBV12-3 or TRBV12-4 and TRBJ2-7; no clear D. This CDR3 region has 13 residues. With 3 bases removed from V and 2 bases from J, the gap between germline ends came to 8 bases. CDR3 nucleotide sequence: TGTGCCAGCAGTTTTGGGATGACCTACGAGCAGTACTTC. Its translation: CASSFGMTYEQYF.

The rearrangement uses TRBV28 and TRBJ1-3, with 7 bases lining up with TRBD1. The germline gives CDR1 MDHEN, CDR2 SYDVKM. The CDR3 loop spans 17 amino acids. V shed 6 bases and J 0 bases; nucleotides not matched to a gene: 11. The chain's CDR3 is CASRARQGLSSGNTIYF. The CDR3 DNA follows: TGTGCCAGCAGGGCCCGACAGGGCCTGAGCTCTGGAAACACCATATATTTT.

This chain connects TRBV18 to TRBJ2-5, with 7 bases that match TRBD2. This CDR3 has 14 amino acids. CDR1 is KGHSH and CDR2 is LQKENI in the germline V gene. V trimming: 2 bases; J trimming: 0 bases; junction bases outside the gene matches: 0. CDR3 DNA: TGTGCCAGCTCACCAAGCGGGAACCAAGAGACCCAGTACTTC. Amino acids: CASSPSGNQETQYF.